This entry concerns a single T cell receptor beta chain. What it binds is not known. The CDR3 contains 13 residues. CDR1 SNHLY and CDR2 FYNNEI come from the germline V gene. Trimming removed 0 bases at V and 5 bases at J, with 7 bases between. The record originates from a study of cytomegalovirus exposure and HLA in healthy donors. Study findings and constraints: In a later analysis, a missense DCLRE1C variant was linked to TCR beta V- and J-gene trimming. It was confirmed in vitro that a few of the CMV-associated chains were specific for CMV antigens. A highly shared variant cluster was judged a likely technical artifact. Differences between HLA loci emerged in a later analysis of TCR association rates, with DRB1 most and HLA-C fewest.

The PCR employed 60 Vbeta primers together with 13 Jbeta primers. Data came from immunoSEQ multiplex PCR; TCRdb stores just in-frame clones and leaves some out. The sample has about 190,000 clones, approximately 80% seen once. This TCR was recovered from a woman between 25 and 40 years old in good health and CMV-seropositive. This rearrangement joins TRBV2 to TRBJ1-2; D possibly corresponds to TRBD1 (5 bases). The sample taken for sequencing was PBMCs. CDR3 nucleotide sequence: TGTGCCAGCAGTGAAGCACGGGGGTATGGCTACACCTTC. Translation: CASSEARGYGYTF.